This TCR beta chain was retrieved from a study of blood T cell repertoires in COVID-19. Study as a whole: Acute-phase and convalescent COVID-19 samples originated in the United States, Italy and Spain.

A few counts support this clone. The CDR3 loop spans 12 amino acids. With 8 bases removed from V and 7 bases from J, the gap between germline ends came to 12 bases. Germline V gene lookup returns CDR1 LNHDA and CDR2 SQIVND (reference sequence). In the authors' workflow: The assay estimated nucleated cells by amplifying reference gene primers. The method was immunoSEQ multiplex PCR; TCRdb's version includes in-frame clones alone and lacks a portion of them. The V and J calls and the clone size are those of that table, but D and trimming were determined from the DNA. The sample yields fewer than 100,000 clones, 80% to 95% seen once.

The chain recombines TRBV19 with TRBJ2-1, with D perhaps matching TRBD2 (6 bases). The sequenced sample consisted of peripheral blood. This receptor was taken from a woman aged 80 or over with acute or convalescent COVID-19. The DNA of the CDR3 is TGTGCCAGTTCCCCGGGGAGGAATGAGCAGTTCTTC. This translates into CASSPGRNEQFF.